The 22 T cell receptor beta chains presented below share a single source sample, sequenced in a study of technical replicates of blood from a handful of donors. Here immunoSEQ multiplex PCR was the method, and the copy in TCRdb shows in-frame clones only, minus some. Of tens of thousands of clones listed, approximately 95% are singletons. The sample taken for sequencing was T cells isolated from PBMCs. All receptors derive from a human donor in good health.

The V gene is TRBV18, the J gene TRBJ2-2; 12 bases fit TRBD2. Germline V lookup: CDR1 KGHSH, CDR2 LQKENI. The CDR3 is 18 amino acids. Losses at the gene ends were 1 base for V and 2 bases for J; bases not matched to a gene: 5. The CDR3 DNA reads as TGTGCCAGCTCACCACGTCGGACTAGCGGGACCAACACCGGGGAGCTGTTTTTT. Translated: CASSPRRTSGTNTGELFF. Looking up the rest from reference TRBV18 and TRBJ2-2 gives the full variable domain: NAGVMQNPRHLVRRRGQEARLRCSPMKGHSHVYWYRQLPEEGLKFMVYLQKENIIDESGMPKERFSAEFPKEGPSILRIQQVVRGDSAAYFCASSPRRTSGTNTGELFFGEGSRLTVL.

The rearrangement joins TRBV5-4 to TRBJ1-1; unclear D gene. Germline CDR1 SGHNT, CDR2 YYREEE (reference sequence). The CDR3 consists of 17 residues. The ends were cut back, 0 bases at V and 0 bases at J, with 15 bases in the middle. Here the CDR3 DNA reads TGTGCCAGCAGCTTGGATGCATCGCCGCCTATGAACACTGAAGCTTTCTTT. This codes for CASSLDASPPMNTEAFF.

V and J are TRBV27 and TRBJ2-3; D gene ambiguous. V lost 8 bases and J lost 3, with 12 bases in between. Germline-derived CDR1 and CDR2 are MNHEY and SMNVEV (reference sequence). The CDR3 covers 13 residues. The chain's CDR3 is CASFATRTDTQYF. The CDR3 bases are TGTGCCAGCTTTGCGACCAGGACAGATACGCAGTATTTT.

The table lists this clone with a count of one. As DNA, the CDR3 is TGTGCCTGGGACAGGGGAGCGGACACTGAAGCTTTCTTT. Amino acid sequence: CAWDRGADTEAFF. V gene TRBV30 combines with J gene TRBJ1-1; 8 positions agree with TRBD1. Germline V gives CDR1 GTSNPN, CDR2 SVGIG (reference sequence). The CDR3 totals 13 residues. Trimming at V came to 5 bases and at J to 3 bases, leaving 5 bases not matched to a gene.

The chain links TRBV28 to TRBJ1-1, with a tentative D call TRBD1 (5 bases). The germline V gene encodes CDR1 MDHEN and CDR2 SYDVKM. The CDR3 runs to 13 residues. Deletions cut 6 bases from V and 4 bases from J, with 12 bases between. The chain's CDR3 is CASSRDRGTEAFF. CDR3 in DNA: TGTGCCAGCAGCCGTGACAGAGGCACTGAAGCTTTCTTT.

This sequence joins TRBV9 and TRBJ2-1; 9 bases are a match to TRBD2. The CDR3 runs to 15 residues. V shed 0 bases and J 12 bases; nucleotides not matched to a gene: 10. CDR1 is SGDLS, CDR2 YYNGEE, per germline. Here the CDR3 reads CASSVDSASGTGQFF. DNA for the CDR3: TGTGCCAGCAGCGTAGACTCAGCTAGCGGGACTGGGCAGTTCTTC.

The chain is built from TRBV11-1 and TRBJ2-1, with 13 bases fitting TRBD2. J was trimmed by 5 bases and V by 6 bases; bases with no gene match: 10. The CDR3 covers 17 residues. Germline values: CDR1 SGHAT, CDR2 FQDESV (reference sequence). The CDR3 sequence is CASSRRLAGGPDNEQFF. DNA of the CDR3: TGTGCCAGCAGTCGTAGACTAGCGGGAGGCCCGGACAATGAGCAGTTCTTC.

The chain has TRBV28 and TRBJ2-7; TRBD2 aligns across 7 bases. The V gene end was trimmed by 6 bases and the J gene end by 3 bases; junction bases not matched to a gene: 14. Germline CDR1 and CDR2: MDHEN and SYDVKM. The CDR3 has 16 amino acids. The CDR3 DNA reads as TGTGCCAGCAGCCAGAATACCGGGACTAACTACTACGAGCAGTACTTC. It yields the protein CASSQNTGTNYYEQYF. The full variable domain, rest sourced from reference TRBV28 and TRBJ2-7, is DVKVTQSSRYLVKRTGEKVFLECVQDMDHENMFWYRQDPGLGLRLIYFSYDVKMKEKGDIPEGYSVSREKKERFSLILESASTNQTSMYLCASSQNTGTNYYEQYFGPGTRLTVT.

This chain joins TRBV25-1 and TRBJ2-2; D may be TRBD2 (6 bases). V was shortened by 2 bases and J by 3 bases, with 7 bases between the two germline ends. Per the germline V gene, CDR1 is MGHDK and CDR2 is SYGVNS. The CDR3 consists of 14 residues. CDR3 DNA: TGTGCCAGCAGTGAACGGAGGGACACCGGGGAGCTGTTTTTT. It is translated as CASSERRDTGELFF.

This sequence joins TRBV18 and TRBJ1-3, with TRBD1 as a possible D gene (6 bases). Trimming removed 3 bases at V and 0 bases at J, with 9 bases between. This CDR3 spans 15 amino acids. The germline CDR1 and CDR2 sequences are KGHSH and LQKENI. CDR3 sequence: CASSPDRSSGNTIYF. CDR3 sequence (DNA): TGTGCCAGCTCACCCGACAGGAGCTCTGGAAACACCATATATTTT.

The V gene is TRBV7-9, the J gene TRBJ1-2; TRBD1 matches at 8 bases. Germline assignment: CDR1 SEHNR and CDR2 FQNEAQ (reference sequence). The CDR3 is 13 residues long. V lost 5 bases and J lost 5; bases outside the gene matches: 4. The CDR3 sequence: CASSRTGLYGYTF. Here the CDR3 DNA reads TGTGCCAGCAGCCGGACAGGGTTATATGGCTACACCTTC.

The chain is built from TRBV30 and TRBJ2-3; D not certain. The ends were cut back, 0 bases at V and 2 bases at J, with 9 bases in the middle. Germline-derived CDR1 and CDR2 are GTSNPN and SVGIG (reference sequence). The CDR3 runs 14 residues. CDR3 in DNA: TGTGCCTGGAGTGTACGCCAGAACACAGATACGCAGTATTTT. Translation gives CAWSVRQNTDTQYF.

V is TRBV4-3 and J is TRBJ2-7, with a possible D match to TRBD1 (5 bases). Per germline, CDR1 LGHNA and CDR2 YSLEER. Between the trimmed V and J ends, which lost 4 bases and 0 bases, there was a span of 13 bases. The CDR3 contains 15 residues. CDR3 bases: TGCGCCAGCAGCCGATCAGGGTCAAGCTCCTACGAGCAGTACTTC. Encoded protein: CASSRSGSSSYEQYF.

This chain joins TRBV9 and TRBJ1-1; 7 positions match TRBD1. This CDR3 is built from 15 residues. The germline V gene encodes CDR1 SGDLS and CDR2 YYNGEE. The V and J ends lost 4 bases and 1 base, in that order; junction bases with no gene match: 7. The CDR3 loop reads CASSSHRGGNTEAFF. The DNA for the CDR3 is TGTGCCAGCAGCTCGCACAGGGGAGGGAACACTGAAGCTTTCTTT.

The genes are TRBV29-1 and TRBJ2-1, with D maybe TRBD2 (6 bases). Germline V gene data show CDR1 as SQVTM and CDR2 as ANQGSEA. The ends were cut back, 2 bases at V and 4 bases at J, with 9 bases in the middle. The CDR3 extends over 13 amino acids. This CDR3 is CSVERGTYNEQFF. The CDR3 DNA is TGCAGCGTTGAACGAGGGACTTACAATGAGCAGTTCTTC.

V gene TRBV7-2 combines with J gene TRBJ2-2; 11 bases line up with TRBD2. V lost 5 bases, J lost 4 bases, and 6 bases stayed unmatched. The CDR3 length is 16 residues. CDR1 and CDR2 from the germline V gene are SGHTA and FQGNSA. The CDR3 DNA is TGTGCCAGCAGCGTACTAGCGGGAGCGCCCACCGGGGAGCTGTTTTTT. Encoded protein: CASSVLAGAPTGELFF.

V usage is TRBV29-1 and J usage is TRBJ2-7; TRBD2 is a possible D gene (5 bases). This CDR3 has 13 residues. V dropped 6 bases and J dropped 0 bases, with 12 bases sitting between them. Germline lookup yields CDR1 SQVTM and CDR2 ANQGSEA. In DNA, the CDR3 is TGCAGCGTGGGTTTCGGGGACTCCTACGAGCAGTACTTC. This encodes CSVGFGDSYEQYF.

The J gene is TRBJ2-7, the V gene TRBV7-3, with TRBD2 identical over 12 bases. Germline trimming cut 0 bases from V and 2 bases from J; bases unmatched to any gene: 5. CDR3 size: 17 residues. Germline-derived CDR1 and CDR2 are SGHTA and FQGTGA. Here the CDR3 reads CASSLTPLAGGAYEQYF. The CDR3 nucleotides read TGTGCCAGCAGCTTAACTCCACTAGCGGGAGGCGCCTACGAGCAGTACTTC.

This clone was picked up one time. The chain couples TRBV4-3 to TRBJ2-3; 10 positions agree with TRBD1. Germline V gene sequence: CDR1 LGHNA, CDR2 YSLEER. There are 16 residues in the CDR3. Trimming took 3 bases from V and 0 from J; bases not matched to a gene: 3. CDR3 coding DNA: TGCGCCAGCAGCCAGGAGGACAGGGGGAGCACAGATACGCAGTATTTT. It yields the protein CASSQEDRGSTDTQYF.

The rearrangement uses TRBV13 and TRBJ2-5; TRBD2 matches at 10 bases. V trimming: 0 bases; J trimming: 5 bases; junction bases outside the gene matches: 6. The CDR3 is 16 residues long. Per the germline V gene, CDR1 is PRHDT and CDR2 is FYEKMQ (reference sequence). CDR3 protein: CASSLGGLAELETQYF. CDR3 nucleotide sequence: TGTGCCAGCAGCTTAGGAGGACTAGCGGAATTGGAGACCCAGTACTTC.

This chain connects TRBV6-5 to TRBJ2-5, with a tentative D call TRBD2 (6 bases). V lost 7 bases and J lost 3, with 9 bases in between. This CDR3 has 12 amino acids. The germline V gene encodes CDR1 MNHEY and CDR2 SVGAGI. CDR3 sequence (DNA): TGTGCCAGCAATAGCGGAGAAGAGACCCAGTACTTC. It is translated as CASNSGEETQYF.

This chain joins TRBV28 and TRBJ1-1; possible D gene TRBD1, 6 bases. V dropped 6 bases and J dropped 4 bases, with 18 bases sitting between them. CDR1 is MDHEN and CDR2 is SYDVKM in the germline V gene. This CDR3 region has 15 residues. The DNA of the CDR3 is TGTGCCAGCAGACGCACAACGATAGGGGGCACTGAAGCTTTCTTT. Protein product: CASRRTTIGGTEAFF.